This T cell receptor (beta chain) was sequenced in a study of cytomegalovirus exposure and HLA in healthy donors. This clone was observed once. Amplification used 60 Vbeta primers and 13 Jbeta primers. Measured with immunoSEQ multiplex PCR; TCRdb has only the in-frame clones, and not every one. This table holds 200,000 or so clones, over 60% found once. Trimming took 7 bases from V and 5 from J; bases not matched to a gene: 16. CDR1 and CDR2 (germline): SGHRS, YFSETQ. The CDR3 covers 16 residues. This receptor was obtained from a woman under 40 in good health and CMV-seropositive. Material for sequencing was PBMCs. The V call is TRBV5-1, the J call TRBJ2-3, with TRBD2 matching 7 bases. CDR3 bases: TGCGCCAGCCGAGGACTGGGCGGGGGAGGGAAAGATACGCAGTATTTT. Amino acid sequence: CASRGLGGGGKDTQYF.